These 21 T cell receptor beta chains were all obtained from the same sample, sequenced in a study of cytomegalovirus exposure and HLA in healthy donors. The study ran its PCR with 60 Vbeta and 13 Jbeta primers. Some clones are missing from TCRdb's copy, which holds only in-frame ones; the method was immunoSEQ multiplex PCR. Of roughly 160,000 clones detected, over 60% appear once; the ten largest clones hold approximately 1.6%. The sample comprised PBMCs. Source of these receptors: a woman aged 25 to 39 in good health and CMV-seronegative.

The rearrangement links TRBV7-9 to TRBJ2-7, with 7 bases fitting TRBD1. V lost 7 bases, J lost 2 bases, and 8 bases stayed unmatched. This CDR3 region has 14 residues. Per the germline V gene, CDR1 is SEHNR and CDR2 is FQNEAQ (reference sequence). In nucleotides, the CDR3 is TGTGCCAGCACCATCGGGACAGCCCCCTACGAGCAGTACTTC. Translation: CASTIGTAPYEQYF.

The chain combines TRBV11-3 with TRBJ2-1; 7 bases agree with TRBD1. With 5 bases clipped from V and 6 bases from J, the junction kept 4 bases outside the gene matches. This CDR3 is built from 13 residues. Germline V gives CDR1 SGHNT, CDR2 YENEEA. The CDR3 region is CASSRAGGNEQFF. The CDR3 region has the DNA TGTGCCAGCAGCCGTGCAGGGGGCAATGAGCAGTTCTTC.

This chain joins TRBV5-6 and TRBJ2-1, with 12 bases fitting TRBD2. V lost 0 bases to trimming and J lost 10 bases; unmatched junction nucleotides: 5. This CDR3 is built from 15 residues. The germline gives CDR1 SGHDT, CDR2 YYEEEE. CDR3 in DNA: TGTGCCAGCAGCTTGGAAGGACTAGCGGGGTTAGAGCAGTTCTTC. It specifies CASSLEGLAGLEQFF.

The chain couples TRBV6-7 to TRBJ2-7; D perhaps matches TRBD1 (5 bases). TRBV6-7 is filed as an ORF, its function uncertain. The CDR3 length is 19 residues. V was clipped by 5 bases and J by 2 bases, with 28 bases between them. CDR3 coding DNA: TGTGCCAGCAGTCCATTTTACCACAGGAAACCAATTACCACCTACGAGCAGTACTTC. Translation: CASSPFYHRKPITTYEQYF.

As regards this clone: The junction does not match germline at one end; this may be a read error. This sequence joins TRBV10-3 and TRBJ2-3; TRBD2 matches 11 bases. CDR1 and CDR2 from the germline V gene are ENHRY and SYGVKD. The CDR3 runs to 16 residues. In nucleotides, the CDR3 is TGTGCCATCAGTAAGTCCCTAGCGGGGGGCGCAGATACGCAGTATTTT. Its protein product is CAISKSLAGGADTQYF.

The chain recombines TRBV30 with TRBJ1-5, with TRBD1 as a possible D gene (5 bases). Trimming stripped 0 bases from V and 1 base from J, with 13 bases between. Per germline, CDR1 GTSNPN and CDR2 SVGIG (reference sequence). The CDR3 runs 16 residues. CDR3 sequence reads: CAWSVGGAMSNQPQHF. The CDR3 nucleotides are TGTGCCTGGAGTGTGGGAGGGGCGATGAGCAATCAGCCCCAGCATTTT.

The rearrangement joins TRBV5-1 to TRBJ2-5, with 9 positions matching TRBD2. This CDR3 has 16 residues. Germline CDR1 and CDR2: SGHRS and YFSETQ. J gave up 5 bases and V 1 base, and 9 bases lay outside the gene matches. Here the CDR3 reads CASSLYGSGGGETQYF. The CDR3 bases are TGCGCCAGCAGCTTGTATGGTAGCGGGGGCGGGGAGACCCAGTACTTC.

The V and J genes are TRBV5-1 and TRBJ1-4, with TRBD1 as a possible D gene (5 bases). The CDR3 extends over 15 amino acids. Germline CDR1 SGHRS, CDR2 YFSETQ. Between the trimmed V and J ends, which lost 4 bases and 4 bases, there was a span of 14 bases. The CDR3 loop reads CASSTGAGINEKLFF. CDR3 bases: TGCGCCAGCAGCACTGGGGCAGGGATTAATGAAAAACTGTTTTTT.

CDR3 sequence reads: CASSLLGDRVNEQFF. The CDR3 coding sequence is TGTGCCAGCAGCTTATTAGGGGACAGGGTAAATGAGCAGTTCTTC. The chain recombines TRBV7-3 with TRBJ2-1, with 9 positions matching TRBD1. The V gene end was trimmed by 2 bases and the J gene end by 7 bases; junction bases not matched to a gene: 6. Germline-derived CDR1 and CDR2 are SGHTA and FQGTGA. The CDR3 consists of 15 residues.

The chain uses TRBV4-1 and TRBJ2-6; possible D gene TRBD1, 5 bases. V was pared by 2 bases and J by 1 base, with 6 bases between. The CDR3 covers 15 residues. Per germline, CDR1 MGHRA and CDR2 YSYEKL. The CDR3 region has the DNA TGCGCCAGCAGCCAACAGGGTTCTGGGGCCAACGTCCTGACTTTC. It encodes CASSQQGSGANVLTF.

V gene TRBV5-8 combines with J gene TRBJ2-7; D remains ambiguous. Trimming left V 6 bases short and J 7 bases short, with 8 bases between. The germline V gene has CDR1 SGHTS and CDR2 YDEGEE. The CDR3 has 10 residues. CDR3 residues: CASTRVEQYF. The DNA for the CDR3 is TGTGCCAGCACCCGAGTGGAGCAGTACTTC.

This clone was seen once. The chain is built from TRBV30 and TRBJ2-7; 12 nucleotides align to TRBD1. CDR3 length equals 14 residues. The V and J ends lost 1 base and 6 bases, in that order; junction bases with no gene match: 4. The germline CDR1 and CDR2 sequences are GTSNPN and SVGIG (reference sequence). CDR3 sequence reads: CAWSGGQGASEQYF. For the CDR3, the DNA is TGTGCCTGGAGTGGGGGACAGGGGGCGTCCGAGCAGTACTTC. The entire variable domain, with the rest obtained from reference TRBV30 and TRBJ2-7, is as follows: SQTIHQWPATLVQPVGSPLSLECTVEGTSNPNLYWYRQAAGRGLQLLFYSVGIGQISSEVPQNLSASRPQDRQFILSSKKLLLSDSGFYLCAWSGGQGASEQYFGPGTRLTVT.

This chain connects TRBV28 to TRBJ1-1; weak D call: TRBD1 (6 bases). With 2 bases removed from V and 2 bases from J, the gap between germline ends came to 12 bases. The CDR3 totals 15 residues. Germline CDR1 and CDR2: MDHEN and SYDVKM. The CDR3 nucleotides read TGTGCCAGCAGTTTAATCCCAGGGGCCAACACTGAAGCTTTCTTT. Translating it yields CASSLIPGANTEAFF.

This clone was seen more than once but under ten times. Written as DNA, the CDR3 is TGTGCCAGCAGTATCGGGGAGACCCAGTACTTC. Translating gives CASSIGETQYF. The chain uses TRBV6-5 and TRBJ2-5, with D hard to call. CDR3 size: 11 residues. Germline V gives CDR1 MNHEY, CDR2 SVGAGI. V lost 5 bases and J lost 5, with 6 bases in between.

Written as DNA, the CDR3 is TGTGCCAGCAGTTACCCAGGACAGGGGGCGGATCAGCCCCAGCATTTT. Encoded protein: CASSYPGQGADQPQHF. The chain has TRBV6-6 and TRBJ1-5; TRBD1 agrees at 11 bases. V gave up 2 bases and J gave up 5 bases; unmatched junction bases: 5. In germline, CDR1 is MNHNY, CDR2 SVGAGI (reference sequence). The CDR3 is 16 residues long.

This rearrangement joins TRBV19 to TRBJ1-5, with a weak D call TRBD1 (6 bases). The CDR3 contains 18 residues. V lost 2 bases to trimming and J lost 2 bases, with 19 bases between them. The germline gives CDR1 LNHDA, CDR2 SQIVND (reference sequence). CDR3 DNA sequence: TGTGCCAGTAGTATAAAGGCCAGGGGCCCGTGGGGCAATCAGCCCCAGCATTTT. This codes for CASSIKARGPWGNQPQHF.

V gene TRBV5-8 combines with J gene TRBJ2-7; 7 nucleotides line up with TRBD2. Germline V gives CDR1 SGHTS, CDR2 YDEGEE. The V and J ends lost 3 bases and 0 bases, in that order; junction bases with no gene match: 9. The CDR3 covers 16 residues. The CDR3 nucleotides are TGTGCCAGCAGCTCCCCGGGTAGCGGGCGCTCCTACGAGCAGTACTTC. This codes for CASSSPGSGRSYEQYF.

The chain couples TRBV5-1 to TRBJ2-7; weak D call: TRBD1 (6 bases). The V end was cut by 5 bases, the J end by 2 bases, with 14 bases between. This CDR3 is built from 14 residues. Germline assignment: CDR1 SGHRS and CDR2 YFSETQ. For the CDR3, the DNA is TGCGCCAGCAGACCTACAGGGTCGGCCTACGAGCAGTACTTC. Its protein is CASRPTGSAYEQYF.

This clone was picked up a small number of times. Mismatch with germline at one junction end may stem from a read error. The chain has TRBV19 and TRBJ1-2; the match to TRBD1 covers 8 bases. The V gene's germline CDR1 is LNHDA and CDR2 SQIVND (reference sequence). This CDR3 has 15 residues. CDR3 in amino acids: CASSIVPGGLDGYPF. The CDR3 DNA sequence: TGTGCCAGTAGTATAGTACCAGGGGGCTTGGATGGCTACCCCTTC.

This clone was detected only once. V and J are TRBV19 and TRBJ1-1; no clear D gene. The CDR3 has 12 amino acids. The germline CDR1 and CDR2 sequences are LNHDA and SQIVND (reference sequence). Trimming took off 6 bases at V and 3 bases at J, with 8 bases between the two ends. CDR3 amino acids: CASREVDTEAFF. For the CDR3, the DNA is TGTGCCAGTAGAGAGGTGGACACTGAAGCTTTCTTT.

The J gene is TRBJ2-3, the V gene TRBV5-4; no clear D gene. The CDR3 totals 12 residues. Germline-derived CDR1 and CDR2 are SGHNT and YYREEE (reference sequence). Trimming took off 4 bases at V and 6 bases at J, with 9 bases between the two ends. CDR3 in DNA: TGTGCCAGCAGCCAACCCGCGGATACGCAGTATTTT. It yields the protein CASSQPADTQYF.